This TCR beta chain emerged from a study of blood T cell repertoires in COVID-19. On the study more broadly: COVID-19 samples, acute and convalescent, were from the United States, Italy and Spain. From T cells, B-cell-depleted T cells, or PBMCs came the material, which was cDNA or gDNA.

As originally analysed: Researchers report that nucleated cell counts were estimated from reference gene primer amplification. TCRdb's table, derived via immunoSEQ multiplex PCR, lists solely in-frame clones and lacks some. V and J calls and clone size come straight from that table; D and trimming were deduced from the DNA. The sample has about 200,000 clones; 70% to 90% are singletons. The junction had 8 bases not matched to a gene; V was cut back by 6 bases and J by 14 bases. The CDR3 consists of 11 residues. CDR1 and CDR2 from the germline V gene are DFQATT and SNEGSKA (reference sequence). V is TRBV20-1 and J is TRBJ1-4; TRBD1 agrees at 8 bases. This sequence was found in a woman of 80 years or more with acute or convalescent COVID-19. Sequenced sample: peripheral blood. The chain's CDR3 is CSAQGQGRLFF. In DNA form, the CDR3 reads TGCAGTGCCCAAGGACAGGGAAGGCTGTTTTTT.